These T cell receptor beta chains were read from a single sample in a study of beta chain features in type 1 diabetes. Measured with immunoSEQ multiplex PCR; TCRdb has only the in-frame clones, and not every one. The sample lists about 220,000 clones; 11% were seen once. Sample: central memory CD4+ T cells from blood. Receptor source: a man aged 18 to 30 in good health. Both conserved end residues are part of each CDR3.

cdr3_aa j_call v_call
CSASRQSEAFF TRBJ1-1 TRBV20-1
CASSRLAQTTQETQYF TRBJ2-5 TRBV14
CASSPMGYEQYF TRBJ2-7 TRBV18
CASNSGSSYNEQFF TRBJ2-1 TRBV2
CASASLGIQYF TRBJ2-4 TRBV27
CASSAQGYEQYF TRBJ2-7 TRBV6-1
CASSSRIAGGGTDTQYF TRBJ2-3 TRBV7-9
CASSLSGGNTEAFF TRBJ1-1 TRBV7-3
CSVRTPTNEKLFF TRBJ1-4 TRBV29-1
CASSPGWGAMNGYTF TRBJ1-2 TRBV7-9
CASSLVGGYTF TRBJ1-2 TRBV28
CVVGLGYNEQFF TRBJ2-1 TRBV27
CSPGGAASSYEQYF NA TRBV29-1
CASSRDREYEQYF TRBJ2-7 TRBV2
CASSEGTDTQYF TRBJ2-3 TRBV2
CSVAESGGMNTEAFF TRBJ1-1 TRBV29-1
CASSKRTREIKETQYF TRBJ2-5 TRBV21-1
CASSLVGTQSSYEQYF TRBJ2-7 TRBV5-6
CASSVQGGKQPQHF TRBJ1-5 TRBV27
CASSIRPGHSKFF TRBJ2-1 TRBV28
CASSLFRGGGSADTQYF TRBJ2-3 TRBV28
CASSLGTGEQFF TRBJ2-1 TRBV5-1
CASSRPGQGEGTQYF TRBJ2-3 TRBV7-2
CASSYDRTGRGYTF TRBJ1-2 TRBV6-6
CASSLNGHGELFF TRBJ2-2 TRBV27
CAWSFSYQETQYF TRBJ2-5 TRBV30
CAAFGSSALSTDTQYF TRBJ2-3 TRBV30